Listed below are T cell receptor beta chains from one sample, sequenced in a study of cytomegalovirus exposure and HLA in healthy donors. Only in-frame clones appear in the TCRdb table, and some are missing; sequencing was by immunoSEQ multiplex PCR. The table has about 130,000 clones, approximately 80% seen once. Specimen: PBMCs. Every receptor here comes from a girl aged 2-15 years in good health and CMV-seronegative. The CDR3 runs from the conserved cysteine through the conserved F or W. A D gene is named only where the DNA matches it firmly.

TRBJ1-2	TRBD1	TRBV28	CASAGGQGSPFYGYTF
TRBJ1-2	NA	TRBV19	CASSVSFNYGYTF
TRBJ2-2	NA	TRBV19	CASRRSGAAGELFF
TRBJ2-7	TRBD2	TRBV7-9	CASSFPGLPKEQYF
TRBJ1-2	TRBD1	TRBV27	CASTLGTGGSISNYGYTF
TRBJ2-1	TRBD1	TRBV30	CATGGNEQFF
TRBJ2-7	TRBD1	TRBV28	CASLGQGLSEQYF
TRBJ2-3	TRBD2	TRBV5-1	CASSFGPSGIGQYF
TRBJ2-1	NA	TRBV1	CTSSRGVGTQIVQFF
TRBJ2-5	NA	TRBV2	CASSQTSPSGETQYF
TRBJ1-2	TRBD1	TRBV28	CASTTPSGQPYGYTF
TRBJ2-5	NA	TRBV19	CASSPDRSETQYF
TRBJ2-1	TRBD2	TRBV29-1	CSVPREGNSYNEQFF
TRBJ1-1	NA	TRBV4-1	CASSQVGGTAEAFF
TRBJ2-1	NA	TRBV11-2	CASSAPFGGSSYNEQFF
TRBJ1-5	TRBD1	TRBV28	CASSLQGEGNQPQHF
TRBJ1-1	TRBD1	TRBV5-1	CASTQRTGSNTEAFF
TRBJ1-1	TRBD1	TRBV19	CASHRGNTEAFF
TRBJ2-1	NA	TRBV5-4	CASSRDIISYNEQFF
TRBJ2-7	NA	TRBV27	CASSFSTGPYEQYF
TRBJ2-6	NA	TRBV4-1	CASSPPEAFSSGANVLTF
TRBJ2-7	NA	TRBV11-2	CASSLFRDHPYEQYF
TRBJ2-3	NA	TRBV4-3	CASSQEPRAPDTQYF
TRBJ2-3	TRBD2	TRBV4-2	CASSQDRERGRSDTQYF
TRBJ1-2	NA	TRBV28	CASQSGRVGGYTF
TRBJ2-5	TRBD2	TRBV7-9	CASSYSAQRGVGETQYF
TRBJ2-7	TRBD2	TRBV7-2	CASSSTSPAYEQYF
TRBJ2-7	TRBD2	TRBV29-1	CSVKLAEYSYEQYF
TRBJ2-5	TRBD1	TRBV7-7	CASSRDRGAETQYF
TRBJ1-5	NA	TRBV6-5	CASREEGNQPQHF
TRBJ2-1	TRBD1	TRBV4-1	CASSQRRQGLNEQFF
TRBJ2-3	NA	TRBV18	CASSPPLRSSTDTQYF
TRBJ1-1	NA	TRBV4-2	CASSQGRDSLDTEAFF
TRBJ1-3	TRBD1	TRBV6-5	CASSPRQGRNTIYF
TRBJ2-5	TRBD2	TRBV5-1	CASSPPSGRALETQYF
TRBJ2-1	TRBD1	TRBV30	CAWRLRTGPYNEQFF
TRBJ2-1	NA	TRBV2	CASSEVGWRLDYNEQFF
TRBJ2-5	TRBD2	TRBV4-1	CASSYGGTSGALGSQYF
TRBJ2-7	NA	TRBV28	CASSSPPDSYGYEQYF
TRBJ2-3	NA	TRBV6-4	CASSEGGVDTQYF
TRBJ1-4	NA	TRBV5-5	CASSLVFRGEKLFF
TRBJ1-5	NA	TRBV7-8	CASSLRQVLWPQHF
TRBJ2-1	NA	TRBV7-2	CASSMRVVYNEQFF
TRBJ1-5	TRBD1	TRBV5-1	CASSLGDRGSNQPQHF
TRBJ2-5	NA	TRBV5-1	CASSLAGGGETQYF
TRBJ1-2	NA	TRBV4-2	CASSQDPRGGYTF
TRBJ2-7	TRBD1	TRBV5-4	CASRALKDRGARSYEQYF
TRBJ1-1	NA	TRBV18	CASSTSENTEAFF
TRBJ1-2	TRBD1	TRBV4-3	CASSRTGAANYGYTF
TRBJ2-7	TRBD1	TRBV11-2	CASSLDARTGNYEQYF
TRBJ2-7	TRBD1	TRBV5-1	CATQPGTGGDEQYF
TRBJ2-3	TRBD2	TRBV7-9	CASSSATSGITDTQYF
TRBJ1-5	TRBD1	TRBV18	CASSPGTGPIYAQHF
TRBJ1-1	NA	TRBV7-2	CASSLQGYTEAFF